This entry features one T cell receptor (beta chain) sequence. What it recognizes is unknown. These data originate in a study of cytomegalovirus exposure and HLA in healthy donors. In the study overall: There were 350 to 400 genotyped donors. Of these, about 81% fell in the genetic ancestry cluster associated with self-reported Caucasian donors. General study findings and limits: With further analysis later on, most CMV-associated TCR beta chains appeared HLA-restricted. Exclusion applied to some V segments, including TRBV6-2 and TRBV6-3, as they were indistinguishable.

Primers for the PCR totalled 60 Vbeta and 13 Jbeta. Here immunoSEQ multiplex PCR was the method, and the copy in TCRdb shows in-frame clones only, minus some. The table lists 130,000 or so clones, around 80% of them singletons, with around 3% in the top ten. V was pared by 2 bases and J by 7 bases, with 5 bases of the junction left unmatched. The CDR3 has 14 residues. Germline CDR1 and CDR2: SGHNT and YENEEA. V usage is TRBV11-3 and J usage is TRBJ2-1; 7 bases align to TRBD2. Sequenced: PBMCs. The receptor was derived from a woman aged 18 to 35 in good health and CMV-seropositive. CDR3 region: CASSLHRGVNEQFF. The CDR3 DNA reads TGTGCCAGCAGCTTACACCGGGGGGTTAATGAGCAGTTCTTC.